Below, 10 T cell receptor beta chains from the same sample are listed, as sequenced in a study of blood T cell repertoires in COVID-19. Here immunoSEQ multiplex PCR was the method, and the copy in TCRdb shows in-frame clones only, minus some. The top ten clones hold about two fifths of a sample with about 150,000 clones, roughly 84% of them seen once. The sample consisted of peripheral blood. The receptors were gathered from a human donor in a cohort sampled during active COVID-19.

There are a few counts of this clone. This chain uses TRBV7-3 with TRBJ2-1, with D hard to call. V was clipped by 5 bases and J by 7 bases, with 18 bases between them. This CDR3 comprises 15 residues. Germline V gene data show CDR1 as SGHTA and CDR2 as FQGTGA. CDR3 protein: CASSPTRSPQNEQFF. The CDR3 nucleotides are TGTGCCAGCAGCCCGACCCGGAGTCCCCAGAATGAGCAGTTCTTC.

This clone came up a few times. This sequence joins TRBV9 and TRBJ1-2; 7 positions match TRBD1. The CDR3 is 11 amino acids. Germline lookup yields CDR1 SGDLS and CDR2 YYNGEE. With V trimmed by 3 bases and J by 7 bases, 0 bases remained unmatched. This chain's CDR3 is CASSAGGGYTF. CDR3 in DNA: TGTGCCAGCAGCGCAGGGGGTGGCTACACCTTC.

This clone appeared a single time. The CDR3 coding sequence is TGTGCCAGTAGCACGACAGGGGCTAACTATGGCTACACCTTC. Translating it yields CASSTTGANYGYTF. The chain is built from TRBV19 and TRBJ1-2; 8 bases agree with TRBD1. V lost 6 bases, J lost 0 bases, and 3 bases stayed unmatched. Per germline, CDR1 LNHDA and CDR2 SQIVND (reference sequence). This CDR3 is 14 amino acids long.

The sample holds a few counts of this clone. The V gene is TRBV9, the J gene TRBJ1-6; 7 bases map to TRBD1. Per germline, CDR1 SGDLS and CDR2 YYNGEE. This CDR3 region has 17 residues. Losses at the gene ends were 3 bases for V and 3 bases for J; bases not matched to a gene: 9. CDR3 loop: CASSATGTAIYNSPLHF. The CDR3 DNA reads as TGTGCCAGCAGCGCGACTGGGACAGCAATCTATAATTCACCCCTCCACTTT.

A word on this clone: One end of the junction is discordant with germline, which a read error may explain. The chain couples TRBV7-7 to TRBJ2-2, with 8 bases identical to TRBD2. This CDR3 has 18 amino acids. Looked up from germline, CDR1 is SSHAT and CDR2 is FNYEAQ (reference sequence). Here the CDR3 reads CASSLRVFSGVQTGELFF. For the CDR3, the DNA is TGTGCTAGCAGCTTAAGGGTCTTTAGCGGGGTACAGACCGGGGAGCTGTTTTTT.

The chain couples TRBV6-5 to TRBJ1-2; 7 nucleotides match TRBD1. CDR3 length: 12 amino acids. Per the germline V gene, CDR1 is MNHEY and CDR2 is SVGAGI. V shed 8 bases, J shed 7 bases, and the junction held 7 bases outside the gene matches. CDR3 nucleotides: TGTGCCAGCGGTAAGGGGGCTGGTGGCTACACCTTC. This gives the protein CASGKGAGGYTF.

The gene calls are TRBV19 and TRBJ1-2; unclear D gene. The CDR3 is 13 amino acids. The V end was cut by 3 bases, the J end by 2 bases, with 7 bases between. Germline assignment: CDR1 LNHDA and CDR2 SQIVND (reference sequence). The CDR3 protein is CASSIEVNYGYTF. The CDR3 nucleotides are TGTGCCAGTAGTATCGAGGTCAACTATGGCTACACCTTC.

The chain couples TRBV9 to TRBJ1-3; D might be TRBD1 (5 bases). CDR3 length: 16 amino acids. The V and J ends lost 7 bases and 4 bases respectively, with 21 bases between them. In germline, CDR1 is SGDLS, CDR2 YYNGEE. The chain's CDR3 is CASGPHGQGSGNTIYF. The DNA for the CDR3 is TGTGCCAGCGGACCCCATGGGCAGGGCAGCGGAAACACCATATATTTT. Full variable domain (missing parts from reference TRBV9 and TRBJ1-3): DSGVTQTPKHLITATGQRVTLRCSPRSGDLSVYWYQQSLDQGLQFLIQYYNGEERAKGNILERFSAQQFPDLHSELNLSSLELGDSALYFCASGPHGQGSGNTIYFGEGSWLTVV.

The chain joins TRBV2 to TRBJ1-2; possibly TRBD1 for D (6 bases). V lost 6 bases, J lost 4 bases, and 15 bases lay in between. Germline V gene sequence: CDR1 SNHLY, CDR2 FYNNEI. The length of the CDR3 is 14 residues. The CDR3 loop is CASRYQGFGYGYTF. For the CDR3, the DNA is TGTGCCAGCAGATATCAGGGGTTTGGCTATGGCTACACCTTC. Together with reference TRBV2 and TRBJ1-2, the CDR3 gives the full variable domain: EPEVTQTPSHQVTQMGQEVILRCVPISNHLYFYWYRQILGQKVEFLVSFYNNEISEKSEIFDDQFSVERPDGSNFTLKIRSTKLEDSAMYFCASRYQGFGYGYTFGSGTRLTVV.

V and J are TRBV6-4 and TRBJ2-5, with 10 bases matching TRBD1. Unmatched junction bases numbered 11, after V lost 8 bases and J lost 5 bases. This CDR3 has 15 amino acids. Per the germline V gene, CDR1 is MRHNA and CDR2 is SNTAGT. CDR3 sequence reads: CASRPRQGAKETQYF. The CDR3, as DNA: TGTGCCAGCCGCCCCAGACAGGGGGCTAAGGAGACCCAGTACTTC.